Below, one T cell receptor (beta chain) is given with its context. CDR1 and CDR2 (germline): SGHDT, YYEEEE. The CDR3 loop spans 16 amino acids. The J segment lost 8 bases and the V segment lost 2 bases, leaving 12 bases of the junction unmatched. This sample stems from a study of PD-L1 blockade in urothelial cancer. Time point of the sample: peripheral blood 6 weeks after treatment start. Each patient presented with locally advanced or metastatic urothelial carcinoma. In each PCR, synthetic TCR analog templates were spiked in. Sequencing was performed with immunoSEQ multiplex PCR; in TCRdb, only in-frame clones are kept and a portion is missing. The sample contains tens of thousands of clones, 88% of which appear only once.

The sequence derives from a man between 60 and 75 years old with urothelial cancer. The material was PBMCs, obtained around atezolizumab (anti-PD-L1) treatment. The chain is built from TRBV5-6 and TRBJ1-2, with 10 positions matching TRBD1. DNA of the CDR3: TGTGCCAGCAGCTTATCCCCGGGACAGGGGAGTCAAGGCTACACCTTC. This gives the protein CASSLSPGQGSQGYTF.